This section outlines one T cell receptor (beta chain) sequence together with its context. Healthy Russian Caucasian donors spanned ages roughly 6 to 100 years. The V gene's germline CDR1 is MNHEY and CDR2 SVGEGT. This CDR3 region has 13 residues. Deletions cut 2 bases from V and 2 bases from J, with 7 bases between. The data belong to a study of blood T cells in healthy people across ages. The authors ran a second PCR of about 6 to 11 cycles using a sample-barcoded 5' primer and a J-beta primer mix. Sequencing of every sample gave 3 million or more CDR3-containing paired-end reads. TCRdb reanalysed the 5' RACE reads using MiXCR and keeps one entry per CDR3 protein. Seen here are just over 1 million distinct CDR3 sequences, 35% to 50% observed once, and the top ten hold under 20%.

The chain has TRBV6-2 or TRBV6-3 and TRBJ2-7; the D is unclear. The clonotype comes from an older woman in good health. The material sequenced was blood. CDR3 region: CASSYLPPYEQYF. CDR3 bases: TGTGCCAGCAGTTACCTTCCGCCCTACGAGCAGTACTTC.